The present T cell receptor beta chain was sequenced within a study of CD4 T cells in relation to SARS-CoV-2 and coronaviruses. Study as a whole: PBMCs were cultured with antigen for roughly nine days before TCR beta sequencing. Convalescent patients were under ten males and 4 females; two were Hispanic. General observations from the study: The cross-reactivity analysis covered only spike protein, not other viral proteins. Crossreactive clones expanded significantly less to SARS-CoV-2 than monoreactive clones.

The germline gives CDR1 GTSNPN, CDR2 SVGIG (reference sequence). V shed 0 bases and J 9 bases; nucleotides not matched to a gene: 14. This CDR3 has 16 residues. Libraries were prepared by immunoSEQ multiplex PCR; TCRdb keeps only in-frame clonotypes and omits some of them. The data hold about 41,000 clones, with over 75% observed a single time. Of note for this clone: As yet, its antigen is unknown.

The J gene is TRBJ1-5, the V gene TRBV30; TRBD1 matches 7 bases. The specimen sequenced was naive CD4+ T cells from PBMCs, cultured in vitro. Subset indicated: naive CD4+ T cells isolated by negative enrichment. This TCR was recovered from an adult with COVID-19. Here the CDR3 DNA reads TGTGCCTGGAGTGTATACGGGGAGGGGGCCAGGCTGCCCCAGCATTTT. Translation: CAWSVYGEGARLPQHF.